The following is a T cell receptor beta chain sequence with its context. Its antigen remains unidentified. This sample was included in a study of long-term antiretroviral therapy in people with HIV. About the research overall: The earliest specimens came about a decade ahead of the 2015 immediate-ART recommendation.

Per the germline V gene, CDR1 is MGHDK and CDR2 is SYGVNS. V lost 4 bases and J lost 4, with 10 bases in between. This CDR3 spans 14 amino acids. Whole-study findings and limits: Transplant donor controls retained higher diversity, though diversity increased after ART.

Samples were assayed with immunoSEQ v3.0 at survey level. Some clones are missing from TCRdb's copy, which holds only in-frame ones; the method was immunoSEQ multiplex PCR. This table has some 28,000 clones, 80% to 95% appearing once. The source was unsorted PBMCs, collected 5 to 5.5 years after starting antiretroviral therapy. The TCR comes from a middle-aged woman with HIV. V is TRBV25-1 and J is TRBJ1-4, with D possibly matching TRBD1 (5 bases). CDR3 in DNA: TGTGCCAGCAGTGGGGGCCAGTATAATGAAAAACTGTTTTTT. This gives the protein CASSGGQYNEKLFF. The whole variable domain, filled in from reference TRBV25-1 and TRBJ1-4, reads EADIYQTPRYLVIGTGKKITLECSQTMGHDKMYWYQQDPGMELHLIHYSYGVNSTEKGDLSSESTVSRIRTEHFPLTLESARPSHTSQYLCASSGGQYNEKLFFGSGTQLSVL.